This passage covers 4 T cell receptor beta chains from one sample sequenced in a study of blood T cell repertoires in COVID-19. Repertoires were generated with immunoSEQ multiplex PCR, while TCRdb's copy carries only in-frame clones and drops some. The repertoire holds 270,000 or so clones, with just under 90% as singletons. Specimen: PBMCs or T cells enriched from blood (not recorded which). Receptors were obtained from a woman in her thirties with acute COVID-19.

This chain connects TRBV4-1 to TRBJ2-7; D is unresolved. This CDR3 spans 16 amino acids. V lost 0 bases and J lost 4, with 16 bases in between. The germline CDR1 and CDR2 sequences are MGHRA and YSYEKL. The CDR3 DNA follows: TGCGCCAGCAGCCAAGAAGGCGGCGCTCCTTTTTACGAGCAGTACTTC. Its translation: CASSQEGGAPFYEQYF.

This clone appeared a single time. V gene TRBV4-3 combines with J gene TRBJ2-1; possibly TRBD2 for D (5 bases). The V end was cut by 2 bases, the J end by 7 bases, with 24 bases between. CDR1 LGHNA and CDR2 YSLEER come from the germline V gene. This CDR3 comprises 18 residues. DNA of the CDR3: TGCGCCAGCAGCCAACAAACCCTGTCAGGTACGGGGAGTAATGAGCAGTTCTTC. This translates into CASSQQTLSGTGSNEQFF.

This clone was detected only once. The rearrangement uses TRBV7-8 and TRBJ1-1; D not certain. V was shortened by 5 bases and J by 0 bases, with 10 bases between the two germline ends. The CDR3 sequence is 14 residues long. Germline V gene lookup returns CDR1 SGHVS and CDR2 FQNEAQ. The CDR3 sequence is CASSILTLNTEAFF. For the CDR3, the DNA is TGTGCCAGCAGCATCCTTACTTTGAACACTGAAGCTTTCTTT.

The chain has TRBV6-5 and TRBJ2-7; 7 bases line up with TRBD2. Trimming at V came to 6 bases and at J to 4 bases, leaving 12 bases not matched to a gene. The V gene's germline CDR1 is MNHEY and CDR2 SVGAGI. This CDR3 is built from 15 residues. The CDR3 coding sequence is TGTGCCAGCAGAGTACCCATGGCGGGAGATTACGAGCAGTACTTC. Translating gives CASRVPMAGDYEQYF.